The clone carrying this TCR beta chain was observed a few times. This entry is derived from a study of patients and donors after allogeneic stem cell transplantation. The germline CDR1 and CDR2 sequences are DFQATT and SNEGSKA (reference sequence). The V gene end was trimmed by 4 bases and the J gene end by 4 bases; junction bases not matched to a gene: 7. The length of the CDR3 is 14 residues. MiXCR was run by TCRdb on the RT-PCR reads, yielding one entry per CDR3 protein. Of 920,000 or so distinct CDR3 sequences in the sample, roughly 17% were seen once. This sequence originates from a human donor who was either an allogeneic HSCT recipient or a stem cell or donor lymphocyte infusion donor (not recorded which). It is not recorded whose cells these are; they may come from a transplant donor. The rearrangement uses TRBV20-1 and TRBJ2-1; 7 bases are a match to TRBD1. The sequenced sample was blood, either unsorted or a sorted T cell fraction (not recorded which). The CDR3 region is CSAMTGPSYNEQFF. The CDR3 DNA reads TGCAGTGCTATGACAGGGCCTTCTTACAATGAGCAGTTCTTC.